This T cell receptor beta chain was identified during a study of cytomegalovirus exposure and HLA in healthy donors. Both 60 Vbeta primers and 13 Jbeta primers went into the PCR. Profiled with immunoSEQ multiplex PCR; TCRdb holds only in-frame clones, not every one. This table holds about 140,000 clones, around a tenth found once. In germline, CDR1 is SNHLY, CDR2 FYNNEI. This CDR3 is built from 16 residues. The V and J ends lost 7 bases and 8 bases, in that order; junction bases with no gene match: 8. The origin of this receptor is a male donor in good health and CMV-seronegative. The specimen was PBMCs. The chain uses TRBV2 and TRBJ2-1, with 16 bases lining up with TRBD2. CDR3 in DNA: TGTGCCAGCACCGGGACTAGCGGGGGGGCTCTCGATGAGCAGTTCTTC. Translated, it gives CASTGTSGGALDEQFF.